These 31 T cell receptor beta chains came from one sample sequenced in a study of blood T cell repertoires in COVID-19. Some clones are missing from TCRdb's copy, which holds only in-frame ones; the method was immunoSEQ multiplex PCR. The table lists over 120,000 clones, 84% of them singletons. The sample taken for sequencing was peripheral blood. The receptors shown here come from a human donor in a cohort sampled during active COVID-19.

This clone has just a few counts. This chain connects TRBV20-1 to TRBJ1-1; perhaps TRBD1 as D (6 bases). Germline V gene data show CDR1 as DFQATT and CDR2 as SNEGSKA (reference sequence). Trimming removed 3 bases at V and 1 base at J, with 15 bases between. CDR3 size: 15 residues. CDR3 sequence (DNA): TGCAGTGCTAGTGCACTTGGGACACGGAACACTGAAGCTTTCTTT. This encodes CSASALGTRNTEAFF.

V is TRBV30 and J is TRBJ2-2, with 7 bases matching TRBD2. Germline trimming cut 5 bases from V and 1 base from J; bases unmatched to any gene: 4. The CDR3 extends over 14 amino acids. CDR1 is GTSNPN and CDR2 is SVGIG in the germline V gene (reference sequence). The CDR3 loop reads CAWSRGVNTGELFF. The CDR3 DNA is TGTGCCTGGTCCCGGGGGGTGAACACCGGGGAGCTGTTTTTT.

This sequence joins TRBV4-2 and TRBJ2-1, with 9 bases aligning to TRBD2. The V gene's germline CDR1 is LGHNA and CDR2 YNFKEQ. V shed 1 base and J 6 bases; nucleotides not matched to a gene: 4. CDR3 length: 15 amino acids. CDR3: CASSQGGGAGNEQFF. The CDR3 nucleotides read TGTGCCAGCAGCCAAGGCGGGGGGGCGGGCAATGAGCAGTTCTTC.

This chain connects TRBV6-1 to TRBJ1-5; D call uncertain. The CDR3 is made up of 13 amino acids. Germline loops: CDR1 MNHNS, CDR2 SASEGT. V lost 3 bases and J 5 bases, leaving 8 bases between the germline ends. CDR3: CASSDQAHQPQHF. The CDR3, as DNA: TGTGCCAGCAGTGACCAGGCCCATCAGCCCCAGCATTTT.

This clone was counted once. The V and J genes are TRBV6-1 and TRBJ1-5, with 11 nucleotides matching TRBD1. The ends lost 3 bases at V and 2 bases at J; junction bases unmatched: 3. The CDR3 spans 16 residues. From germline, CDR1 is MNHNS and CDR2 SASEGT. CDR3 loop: CASSDRTGGGNQPQHF. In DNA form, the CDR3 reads TGTGCCAGCAGTGATCGGACAGGGGGCGGCAATCAGCCCCAGCATTTT.

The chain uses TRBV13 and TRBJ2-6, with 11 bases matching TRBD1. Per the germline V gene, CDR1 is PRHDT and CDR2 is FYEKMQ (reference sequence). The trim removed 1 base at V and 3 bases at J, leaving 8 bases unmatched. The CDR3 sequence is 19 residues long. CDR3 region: CASSLVSGTGGFGANVLTF. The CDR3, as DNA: TGTGCCAGCAGCTTAGTCTCTGGGACAGGGGGTTTTGGGGCCAACGTCCTGACTTTC. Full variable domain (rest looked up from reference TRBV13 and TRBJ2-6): AAGVIQSPRHLIKEKRETATLKCYPIPRHDTVYWYQQGPGQDPQFLISFYEKMQSDKGSIPDRFSAQQFSDYHSELNMSSLELGDSALYFCASSLVSGTGGFGANVLTFGAGSRLTVL.

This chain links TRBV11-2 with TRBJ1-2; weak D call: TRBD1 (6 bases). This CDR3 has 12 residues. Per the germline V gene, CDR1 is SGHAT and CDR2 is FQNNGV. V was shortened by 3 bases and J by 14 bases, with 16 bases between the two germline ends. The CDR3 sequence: CASSLAGALCTF. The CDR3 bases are TGTGCCAGCAGCTTGGCGGGGGCGCTTTGTACCTTC.

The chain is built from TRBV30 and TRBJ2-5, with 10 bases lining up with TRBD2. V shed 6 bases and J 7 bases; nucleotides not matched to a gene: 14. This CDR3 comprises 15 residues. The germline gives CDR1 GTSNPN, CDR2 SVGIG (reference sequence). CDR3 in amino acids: CACVTASGRLGTQYF. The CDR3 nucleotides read TGTGCCTGTGTTACGGCTAGCGGGAGATTGGGGACCCAGTACTTC.

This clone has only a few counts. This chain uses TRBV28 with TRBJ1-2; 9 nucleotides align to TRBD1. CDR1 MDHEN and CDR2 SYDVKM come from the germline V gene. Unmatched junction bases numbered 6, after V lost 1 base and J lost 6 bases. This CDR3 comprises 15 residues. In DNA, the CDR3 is TGTGCCAGCAGTTTATACAACAGACAGGGGGATGGCTACACCTTC. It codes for CASSLYNRQGDGYTF.

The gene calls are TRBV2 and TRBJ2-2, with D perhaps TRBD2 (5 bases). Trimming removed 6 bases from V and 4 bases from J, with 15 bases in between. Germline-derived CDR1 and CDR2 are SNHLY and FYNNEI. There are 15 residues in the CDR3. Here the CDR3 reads CASRLEGGFTGELFF. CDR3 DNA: TGTGCCAGCAGACTAGAGGGTGGATTCACCGGGGAGCTGTTTTTT.

CDR3 nucleotides: TGTGCCAGCAGTTGGGGGGATCTCTCCGAGCAGTACGTC. Amino acids: CASSWGDLSEQYV. The rearrangement links TRBV12-3 or TRBV12-4 to TRBJ2-7; perhaps TRBD2 as D (6 bases). Trimming shortened V by 4 bases and J by 6 bases, and 13 bases separated the two germline ends. This CDR3 has 13 residues.

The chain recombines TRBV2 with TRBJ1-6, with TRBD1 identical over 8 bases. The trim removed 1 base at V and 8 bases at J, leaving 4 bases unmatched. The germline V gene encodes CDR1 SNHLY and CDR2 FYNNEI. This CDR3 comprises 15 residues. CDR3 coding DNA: TGTGCCAGCAGTGAAGGGCAGGGGGCGGATTCACCCCTCCACTTT. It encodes CASSEGQGADSPLHF.

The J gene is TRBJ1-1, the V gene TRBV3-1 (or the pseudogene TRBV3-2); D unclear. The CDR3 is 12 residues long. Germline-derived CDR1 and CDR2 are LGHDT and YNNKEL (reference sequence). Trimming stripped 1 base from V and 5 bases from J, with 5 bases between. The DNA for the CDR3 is TGTGCCAGCAGCCAAGTTAAAACTGAAGCTTTCTTT. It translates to CASSQVKTEAFF.

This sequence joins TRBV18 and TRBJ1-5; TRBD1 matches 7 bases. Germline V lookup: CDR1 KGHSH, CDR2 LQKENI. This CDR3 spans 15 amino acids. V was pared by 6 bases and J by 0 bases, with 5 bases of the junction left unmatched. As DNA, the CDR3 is TGTGCCAGCTCCCCCGGGACAGTTAGCAATCAGCCCCAGCATTTT. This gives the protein CASSPGTVSNQPQHF.

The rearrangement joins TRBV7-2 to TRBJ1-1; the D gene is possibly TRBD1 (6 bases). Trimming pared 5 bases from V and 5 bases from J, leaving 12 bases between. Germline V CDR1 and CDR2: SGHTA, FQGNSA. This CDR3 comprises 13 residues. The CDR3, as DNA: TGTGCCAGCAGCCCCGGACAGACTACTGAAGCTTTCTTT. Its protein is CASSPGQTTEAFF.

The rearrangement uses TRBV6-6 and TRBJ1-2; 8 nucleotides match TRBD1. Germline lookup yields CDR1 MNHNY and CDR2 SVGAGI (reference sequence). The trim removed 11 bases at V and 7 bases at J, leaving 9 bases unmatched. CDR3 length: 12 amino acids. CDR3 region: CAARGQGFGYTF. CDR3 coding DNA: TGTGCCGCCAGAGGACAGGGATTTGGCTACACCTTC.

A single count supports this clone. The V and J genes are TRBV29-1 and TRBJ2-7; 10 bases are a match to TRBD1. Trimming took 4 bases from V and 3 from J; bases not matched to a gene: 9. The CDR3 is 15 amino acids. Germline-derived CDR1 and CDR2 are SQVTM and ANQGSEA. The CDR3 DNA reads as TGCAGCGTTGTCCCCGGGACAGGGGCGAACTACGAGCAGTACTTC. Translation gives CSVVPGTGANYEQYF.

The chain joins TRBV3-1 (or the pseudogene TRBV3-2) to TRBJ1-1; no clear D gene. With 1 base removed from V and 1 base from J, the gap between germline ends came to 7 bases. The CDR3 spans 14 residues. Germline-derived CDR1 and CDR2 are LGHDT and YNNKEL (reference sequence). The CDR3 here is CASSQGGRNTEAFF. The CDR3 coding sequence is TGTGCCAGCAGCCAAGGAGGGAGGAACACTGAAGCTTTCTTT.

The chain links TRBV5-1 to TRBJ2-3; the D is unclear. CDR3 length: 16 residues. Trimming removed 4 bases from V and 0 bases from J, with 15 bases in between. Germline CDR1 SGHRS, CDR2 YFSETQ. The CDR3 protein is CASSQRIGGSTDTQYF. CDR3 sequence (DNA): TGCGCCAGCAGCCAGCGCATTGGCGGAAGCACAGATACGCAGTATTTT.

As DNA, the CDR3 is TGTGCCAGCAGCGTAGGGGGTGGGGCTAGCGGCTACAATGAGCAGTTCTTC. Encoded protein: CASSVGGGASGYNEQFF. The rearrangement links TRBV9 to TRBJ2-1; 7 bases agree with TRBD2. Germline-derived CDR1 and CDR2 are SGDLS and YYNGEE. The length of the CDR3 is 17 residues. After removal of 0 bases from V and 3 bases from J, the junction contained 9 bases not matched to a gene.

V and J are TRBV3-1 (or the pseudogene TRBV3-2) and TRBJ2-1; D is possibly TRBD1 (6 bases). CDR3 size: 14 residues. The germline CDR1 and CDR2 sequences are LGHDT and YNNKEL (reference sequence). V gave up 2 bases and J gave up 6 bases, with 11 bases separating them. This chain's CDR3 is CASSQQTGPNEQFF. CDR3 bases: TGTGCCAGCAGCCAACAGACAGGTCCCAATGAGCAGTTCTTC.

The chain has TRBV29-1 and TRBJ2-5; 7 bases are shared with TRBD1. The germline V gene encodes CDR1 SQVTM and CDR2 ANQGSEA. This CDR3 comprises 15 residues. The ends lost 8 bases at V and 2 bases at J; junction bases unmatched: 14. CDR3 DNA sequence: TGCAGCTTCCGGGCCCGACAGGGACCACAAGAGACCCAGTACTTC. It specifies CSFRARQGPQETQYF.

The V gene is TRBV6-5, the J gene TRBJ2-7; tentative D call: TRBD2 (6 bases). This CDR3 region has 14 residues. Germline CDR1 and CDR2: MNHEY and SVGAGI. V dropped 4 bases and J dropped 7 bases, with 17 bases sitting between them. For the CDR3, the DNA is TGTGCCAGCAGTTCCTCTGACCTAGCGAGGGAGCAGTACGTC. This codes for CASSSSDLAREQYV.

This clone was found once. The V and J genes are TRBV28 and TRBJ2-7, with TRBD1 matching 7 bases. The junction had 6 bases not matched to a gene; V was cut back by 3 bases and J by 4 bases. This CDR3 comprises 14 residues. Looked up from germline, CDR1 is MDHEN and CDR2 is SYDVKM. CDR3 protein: CASSFRTGNYEQYF. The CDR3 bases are TGTGCCAGCAGTTTTCGGACAGGTAATTACGAGCAGTACTTC.

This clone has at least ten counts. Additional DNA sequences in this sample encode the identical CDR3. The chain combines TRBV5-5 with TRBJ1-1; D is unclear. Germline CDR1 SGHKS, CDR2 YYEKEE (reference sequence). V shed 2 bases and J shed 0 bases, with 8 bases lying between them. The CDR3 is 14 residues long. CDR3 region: CASSLQRMNTEAFF. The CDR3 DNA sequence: TGTGCCAGCAGCTTACAGAGAATGAACACTGAAGCTTTCTTT.

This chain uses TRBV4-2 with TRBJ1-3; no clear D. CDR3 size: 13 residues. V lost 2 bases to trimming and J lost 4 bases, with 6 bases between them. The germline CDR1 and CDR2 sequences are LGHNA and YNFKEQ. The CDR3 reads CASSQQLGNTIYF. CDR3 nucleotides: TGTGCCAGCAGCCAACAACTGGGAAACACCATATATTTT.

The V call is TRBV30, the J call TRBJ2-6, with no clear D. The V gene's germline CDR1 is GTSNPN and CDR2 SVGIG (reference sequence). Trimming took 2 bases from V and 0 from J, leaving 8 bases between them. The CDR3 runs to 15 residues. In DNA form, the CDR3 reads TGTGCCTGGAGTACCCTTAGCTCTGGGGCCAACGTCCTGACTTTC. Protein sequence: CAWSTLSSGANVLTF.

The CDR3 DNA sequence: TGTGCCTGGAGGGAACTAGCGGGGGGGCGTGGGTCCTACAATGAGCAGTTCTTC. Translating it yields CAWRELAGGRGSYNEQFF. This chain joins TRBV30 and TRBJ2-1; 13 bases are shared with TRBD2. The CDR3 has 18 residues. Germline CDR1 and CDR2: GTSNPN and SVGIG (reference sequence). After removal of 3 bases from V and 1 base from J, the junction contained 9 bases not matched to a gene.

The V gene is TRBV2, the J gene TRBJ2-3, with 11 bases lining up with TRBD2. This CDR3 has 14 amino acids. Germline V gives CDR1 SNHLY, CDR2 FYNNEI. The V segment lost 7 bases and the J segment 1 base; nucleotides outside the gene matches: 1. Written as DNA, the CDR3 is TGTGCCAGCAAGGGACTAGCGGGCACAGATACGCAGTATTTT. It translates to CASKGLAGTDTQYF.

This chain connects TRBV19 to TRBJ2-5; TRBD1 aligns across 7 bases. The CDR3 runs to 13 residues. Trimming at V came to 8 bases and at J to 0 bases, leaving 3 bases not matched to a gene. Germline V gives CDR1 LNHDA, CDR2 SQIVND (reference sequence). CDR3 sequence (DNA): TGTGCCAGTTTGGGGACAGACCAAGAGACCCAGTACTTC. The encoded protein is CASLGTDQETQYF.

The CDR3: CASSPVEGDRNTEAFF. The CDR3 coding sequence is TGTGCCAGTAGTCCCGTGGAGGGGGACAGAAACACTGAAGCTTTCTTT. The genes are TRBV19 and TRBJ1-1, with TRBD1 matching over 7 bases. The germline CDR1 and CDR2 sequences are LNHDA and SQIVND (reference sequence). V gave up 5 bases and J gave up 2 bases; unmatched junction bases: 11. The CDR3 sequence is 16 residues long.